This T cell receptor beta chain comes out of a study of blood T cell repertoires in COVID-19. Study background: COVID-19 samples collected from the United States, Italy and Spain covered acute and convalescent phases.

Assay used: immunoSEQ multiplex PCR; TCRdb lists only in-frame clones, some missing. There are 300,000 to 450,000 clones in the sample; roughly 84% occur only once, and more than 1% lies in the top ten. The clonotype comes from a woman in her thirties who had recovered from COVID-19. Sequencing was carried out using PBMCs or T cells enriched from blood (not recorded which).

The CDR3 DNA reads as TGTGCCACCAGTGAGTCGACAGGGGGCTGGAATGAAAAACTGTTTTTT. This sequence encodes CATSESTGGWNEKLFF. V usage is TRBV24-1 and J usage is TRBJ1-4; TRBD1 matches at 10 bases. CDR1 KGHDR and CDR2 SFDVKD come from the germline V gene. There are 16 residues in the CDR3. The V gene end was trimmed by 4 bases and the J gene end by 5 bases; junction bases not matched to a gene: 6.